This T cell receptor beta chain comes out of a study of T cells in Graves' hyperthyroidism and ophthalmopathy. RNA transcripts were the template for amplifying TCR beta CDR3 regions. HTBI primers drove first-round RT-PCR of the TCR CDR3. TCRdb reprocessed the multiplex PCR reads via MiXCR and lists one record per CDR3 protein. The sample lists about 540,000 distinct CDR3 sequences, under 60% occurring once. This receptor was obtained from a young woman with Graves' hyperthyroidism. Material for sequencing was peripheral blood or thyroid tissue (not recorded which).

The CDR3 protein is CASSSQGTDTQYF. The CDR3 DNA reads TGTGCCAGCAGCTCACAGGGGACGGATACGCAGTATTTT. The chain carries TRBV7-9 and TRBJ2-3; TRBD1 matches at 7 bases. This CDR3 has 13 amino acids. Looked up from germline, CDR1 is SEHNR and CDR2 is FQNEAQ (reference sequence). With 4 bases clipped from V and 6 bases from J, the junction kept 4 bases outside the gene matches.